The 10 T cell receptor beta chains in this list originate from one sample, sequenced in a study of cytomegalovirus exposure and HLA in healthy donors. The protocol was immunoSEQ multiplex PCR, while the TCRdb copy is restricted to in-frame clones and leaves out a portion. The data show roughly 280,000 clones, 65% to 90% seen once. The sample was PBMCs. The receptor source for this set is a woman aged 18 to 35 in good health and CMV-seronegative.

V usage is TRBV7-2 and J usage is TRBJ1-4, with 10 nucleotides matching TRBD1. The CDR3 length is 13 residues. J gave up 8 bases and V 4 bases, and 1 base lay outside the gene matches. The germline gives CDR1 SGHTA, CDR2 FQGNSA. This CDR3 reads CASSWGQGEKLFF. The CDR3 bases are TGTGCCAGCAGCTGGGGACAGGGGGAAAAACTGTTTTTT. Based on the CDR3 plus reference TRBV7-2 and TRBJ1-4, the full variable domain is GAGVSQSPSNKVTEKGKDVELRCDPISGHTALYWYRQSLGQGLEFLIYFQGNSAPDKSGLPSDRFSAERTGGSVSTLTIQRTQQEDSAVYLCASSWGQGEKLFFGSGTQLSVL.

The chain recombines TRBV6-5 with TRBJ2-2, with no clear D. The CDR3 consists of 15 residues. Trimming removed 6 bases at V and 0 bases at J, with 11 bases between. Germline CDR1 and CDR2: MNHEY and SVGAGI. In DNA form, the CDR3 reads TGTGCCAGCAGCTTTGACACCTCGAACACCGGGGAGCTGTTTTTT. Amino acid sequence: CASSFDTSNTGELFF.

The chain carries TRBV7-2 and TRBJ1-1, with D perhaps matching TRBD1 (5 bases). Germline assignment: CDR1 SGHTA and CDR2 FQGNSA. CDR3 size: 15 residues. V was clipped by 7 bases and J by 1 base, with 16 bases between them. CDR3 in DNA: TGTGCCAGCAACCCGTATGGGGGGTCGAACACTGAAGCTTTCTTT. Its protein is CASNPYGGSNTEAFF.

The chain employs TRBV28 and TRBJ1-2, with D unresolved. Germline V CDR1 and CDR2: MDHEN, SYDVKM. This CDR3 comprises 12 residues. The ends were cut back, 5 bases at V and 7 bases at J, with 11 bases in the middle. Here the CDR3 DNA reads TGTGCCAGCAGTCCTCTCGAGCCTGGCTACACCTTC. This encodes CASSPLEPGYTF.

The table lists this clone with a few counts. V and J are TRBV20-1 and TRBJ2-1; tentatively, D is TRBD2 (6 bases). Per germline, CDR1 DFQATT and CDR2 SNEGSKA (reference sequence). The CDR3 has 11 residues. V gave up 0 bases and J gave up 15 bases, with 12 bases separating them. CDR3 DNA: TGCAGTGCTAGAGACCAAGCCGGGAGGTTCTTC. It specifies CSARDQAGRFF.

The chain is built from TRBV7-9 and TRBJ2-5; 10 nucleotides match TRBD1. Germline-derived CDR1 and CDR2 are SEHNR and FQNEAQ (reference sequence). The CDR3 sequence is 15 residues long. V shed 6 bases, J shed 1 base, and the junction held 5 bases outside the gene matches. The CDR3 DNA follows: TGTGCCAGCAGTCCGGGACAGGGGCGCCAAGAGACCCAGTACTTC. Amino acid sequence: CASSPGQGRQETQYF.

Concerning this clone: This specimen includes other DNA sequences encoding the same CDR3. The CDR3 spells CAWGQGSSYNEQFF. CDR3 DNA sequence: TGTGCCTGGGGACAGGGGAGCTCCTACAATGAGCAGTTCTTC. The chain combines TRBV30 with TRBJ2-1; 9 bases map to TRBD1. Trimming at V came to 5 bases and at J to 0 bases, leaving 2 bases not matched to a gene. There are 14 residues in the CDR3. CDR1 is GTSNPN, CDR2 SVGIG, per germline (reference sequence).

The rearrangement links TRBV14 to TRBJ1-1; 7 bases are shared with TRBD1. Germline V CDR1 and CDR2: SGHDN, FVKESK. V was pared by 3 bases and J by 5 bases, with 6 bases of the junction left unmatched. The CDR3 totals 14 residues. The chain's CDR3 is CASSQQYRGTEAFF. CDR3 coding DNA: TGTGCCAGCAGCCAGCAATACAGGGGAACTGAAGCTTTCTTT.

The CDR3 coding sequence is TGTGCCAGCAGTTCGCCCCGGCGGGGGGCAAAAGGCTACACCTTC. Protein sequence: CASSSPRRGAKGYTF. The rearrangement links TRBV28 to TRBJ1-2, with a possible D match to TRBD1 (6 bases). Germline CDR1 reads MDHEN; CDR2 reads SYDVKM. Trimming cost V 4 bases and J 8 bases, with 20 bases left between them. CDR3 size: 15 residues.

The chain is built from TRBV6-1 and TRBJ2-3; possibly TRBD1 for D (5 bases). Germline V gene data show CDR1 as MNHNS and CDR2 as SASEGT. The CDR3 loop spans 14 amino acids. V lost 5 bases and J 0 bases, leaving 9 bases between the germline ends. The CDR3, as DNA: TGTGCCAGCAGTTCAGGGTTAAGCACAGATACGCAGTATTTT. Its protein is CASSSGLSTDTQYF.